This T cell receptor (beta chain) is drawn from a study of monozygotic twins with cystic fibrosis. Turning to the study itself: With about 15 PCR cycles, barcoded libraries came from roughly 2.8 micrograms of fragmented DNA.

TCRdb's copy holds only in-frame clones and misses some; the assay was immunoSEQ multiplex PCR. Here the sample spans around 34,000 clones, under 70% being singletons. The CDR3 spans 21 residues. With V trimmed by 0 bases and J by 2 bases, 16 bases remained unmatched. Germline CDR1 and CDR2: MGHRA and YSYEKL. Sequenced input: blood. This rearrangement joins TRBV4-1 to TRBJ2-2, with 9 bases that match TRBD1. This clonotype was sampled from a girl aged 5 to 17 with cystic fibrosis. The CDR3 DNA follows: TGCGCCAGCAGCCAAGAGGATTATTTTTTTAGACAGGGGGTAAACACCGGGGAGCTGTTTTTT. It is translated as CASSQEDYFFRQGVNTGELFF.